This is a list of T cell receptor beta chains from one sample in a study of monozygotic twins with inflammatory bowel disease. TCRdb reprocessed the 5' RACE reads and stores each CDR3 protein as one record, lacking DNA. The specimen's table records about 160,000 distinct CDR3 sequences. Specimen: blood. The source is a human donor with ulcerative colitis or Crohn's disease, or a healthy co-twin of an affected twin (not recorded which). Each CDR3 is given with its conserved first and last residue. Fields, in order: J gene, V gene, CDR3 protein.

TRBJ2-1 | TRBV6-5 | CASSYGWNEQFF
TRBJ1-6 | TRBV6-5 | CASSSGRLPNNSPLHF
TRBJ2-1 | TRBV18 | CASSYTADSYNEQFF
TRBJ2-2 | TRBV5-1 | CASSLVQGIGTGELFF
TRBJ2-1 | TRBV20-1 | CSASRDRPFNNEQFF
TRBJ2-1 | TRBV28 | CASSKFNEQFF
TRBJ2-7 | TRBV20-1 | CNAGEASGYSYEQYF
TRBJ2-3 | TRBV4-2 | CASSQETGNTDTQYF
TRBJ1-4 | TRBV20-1 | CSAREGGSQLFF
TRBJ2-1 | TRBV6-1 | CASTPAPTGVYYNEQFF
TRBJ1-1 | TRBV7-2 | CASSARRTNIKEAFF
TRBJ2-3 | TRBV5-1 | CASSSHPGTSTDTQYF
TRBJ1-1 | TRBV5-1 | CASSWDRSNTEAFF
TRBJ2-3 | TRBV20-1 | CSASPPSISTTDTQYF
TRBJ1-6 | TRBV12-5 | CASGLGTVSSYNSPLHF
TRBJ2-5 | TRBV5-1 | CASSLAQGSLGQETQYF
TRBJ2-7 | TRBV20-1 | CSAIYYSGANYEQYF
TRBJ2-7 | TRBV6-2/TRBV6-3 | CASKIKRVSYEQYF
TRBJ1-2 | TRBV27 | CASSQLPGGHYGYTF
TRBJ2-3 | TRBV5-6 | CASSLQGPLTDTQYF
TRBJ2-7 | TRBV5-6 | CASSWDDGTKPYEQYF
TRBJ2-1 | TRBV28 | CASIAGGPYNEQFF
TRBJ2-3 | TRBV27 | CACSLSPTATDTQYF
TRBJ2-2 | TRBV7-2 | CASSLELAGNTGELFF
TRBJ2-1 | TRBV30 | CAWSLGSLRDEQFF
TRBJ1-2 | TRBV19 | CASSMPNYGYTF
TRBJ2-5 | TRBV5-1 | CASSLAVAEETQYF
TRBJ2-1 | TRBV20-1 | CSANHRDRGKDEQFF
TRBJ2-3 | TRBV28 | CASSRGSPGQYF
TRBJ2-1 | TRBV19 | CASSTGTGSNNEQFF
TRBJ2-7 | TRBV7-9 | CASSLAGTQVYEQYF
TRBJ2-5 | TRBV5-6 | CASSLIRDSRKTQYF
TRBJ2-5 | TRBV18 | CASSPLQGSETQYF
TRBJ2-1 | TRBV7-2 | CASSEGVAGGFNEQFF
TRBJ1-1 | TRBV9 | CASTQLVLFTEAFF
TRBJ2-5 | TRBV6-6 | CASGTPGNQETQYF
TRBJ2-5 | TRBV5-1 | CASSLFGAETQYF
TRBJ1-1 | TRBV6-5 | CASTTERNTEAFF
TRBJ1-3 | TRBV28 | CASSMGAFGGNTIYF
TRBJ2-5 | TRBV6-1 | CASRGTGGSFETQYF
TRBJ2-5 | TRBV2 | CATSKGASGYQETQYF
TRBJ2-1 | TRBV9 | CASSMGLAGPSSYNEQFF
TRBJ1-2 | TRBV18 | CASSPTNGYGYTF
TRBJ1-4 | TRBV18 | CASSRNRADTTTNEKLFF
TRBJ2-2 | TRBV25-1 | CASREGANTGELFF
TRBJ1-2 | TRBV27 | CASAGTGGDYGYTF